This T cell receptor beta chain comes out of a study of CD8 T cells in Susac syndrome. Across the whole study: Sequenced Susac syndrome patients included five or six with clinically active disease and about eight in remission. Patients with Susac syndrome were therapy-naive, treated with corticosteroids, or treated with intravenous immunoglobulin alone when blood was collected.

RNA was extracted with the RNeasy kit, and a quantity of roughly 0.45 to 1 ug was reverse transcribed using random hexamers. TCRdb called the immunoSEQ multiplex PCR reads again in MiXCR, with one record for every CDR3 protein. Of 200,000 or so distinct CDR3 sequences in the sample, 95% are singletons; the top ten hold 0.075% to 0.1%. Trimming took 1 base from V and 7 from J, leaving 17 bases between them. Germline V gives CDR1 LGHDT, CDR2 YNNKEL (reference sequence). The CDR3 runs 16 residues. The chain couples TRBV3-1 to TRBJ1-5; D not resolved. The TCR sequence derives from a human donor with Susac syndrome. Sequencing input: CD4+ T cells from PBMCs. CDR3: CASSQGLTPGGQPQHF. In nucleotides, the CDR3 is TGTGCCAGCAGCCAAGGACTTACTCCAGGTGGGCAGCCCCAGCATTTT.